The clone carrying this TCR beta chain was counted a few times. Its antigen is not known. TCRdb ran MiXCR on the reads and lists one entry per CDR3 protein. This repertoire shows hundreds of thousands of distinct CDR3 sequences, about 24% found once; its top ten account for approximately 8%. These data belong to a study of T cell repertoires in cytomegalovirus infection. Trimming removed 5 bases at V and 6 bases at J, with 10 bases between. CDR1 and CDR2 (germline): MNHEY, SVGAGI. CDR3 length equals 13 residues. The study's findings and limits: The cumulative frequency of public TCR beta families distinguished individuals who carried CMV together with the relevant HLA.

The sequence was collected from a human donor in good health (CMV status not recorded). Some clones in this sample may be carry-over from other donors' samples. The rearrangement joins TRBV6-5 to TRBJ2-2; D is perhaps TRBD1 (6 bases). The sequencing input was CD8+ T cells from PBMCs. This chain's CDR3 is CASSVGASGELFF. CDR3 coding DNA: TGTGCCAGCAGTGTGGGGGCCTCCGGGGAGCTGTTTTTT.